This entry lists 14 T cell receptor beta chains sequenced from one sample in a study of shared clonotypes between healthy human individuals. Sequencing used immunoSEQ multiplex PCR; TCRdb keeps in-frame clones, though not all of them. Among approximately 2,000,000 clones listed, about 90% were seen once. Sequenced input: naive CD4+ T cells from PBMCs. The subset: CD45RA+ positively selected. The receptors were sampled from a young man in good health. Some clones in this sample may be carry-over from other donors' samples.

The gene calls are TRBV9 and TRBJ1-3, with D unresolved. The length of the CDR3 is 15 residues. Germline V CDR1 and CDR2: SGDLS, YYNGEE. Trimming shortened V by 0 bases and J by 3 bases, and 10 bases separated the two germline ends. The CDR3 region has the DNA TGTGCCAGCAGCGTAGCCCCGTTCTTTGGAAACACCATATATTTT. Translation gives CASSVAPFFGNTIYF.

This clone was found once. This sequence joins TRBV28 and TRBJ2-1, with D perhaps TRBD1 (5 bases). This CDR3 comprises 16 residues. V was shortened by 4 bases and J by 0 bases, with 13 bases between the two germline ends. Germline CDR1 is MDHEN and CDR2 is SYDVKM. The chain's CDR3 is CASSWVGARSYNEQFF. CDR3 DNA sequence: TGTGCCAGCAGTTGGGTTGGGGCTCGCTCCTACAATGAGCAGTTCTTC.

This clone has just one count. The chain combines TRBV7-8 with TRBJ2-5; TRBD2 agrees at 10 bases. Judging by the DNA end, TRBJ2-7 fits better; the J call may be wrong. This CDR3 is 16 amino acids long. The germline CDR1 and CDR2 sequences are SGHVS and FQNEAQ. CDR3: CASSLGLAGGGYEQYF. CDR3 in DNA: TGTGCCAGCAGCTTAGGATTAGCGGGAGGAGGCTACGAGCAGTACTTC.

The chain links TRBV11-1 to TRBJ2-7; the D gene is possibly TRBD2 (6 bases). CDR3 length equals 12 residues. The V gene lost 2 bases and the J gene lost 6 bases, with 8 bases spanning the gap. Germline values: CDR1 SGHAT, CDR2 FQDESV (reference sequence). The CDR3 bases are TGTGCCAGCAGCTTAATGCGGGGCGAGCAGTACTTC. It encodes CASSLMRGEQYF.

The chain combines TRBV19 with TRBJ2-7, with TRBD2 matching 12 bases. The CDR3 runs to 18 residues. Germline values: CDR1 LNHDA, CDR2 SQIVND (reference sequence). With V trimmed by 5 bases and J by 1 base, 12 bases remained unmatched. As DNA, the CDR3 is TGTGCCAGTAGTTCAGGACAGCGGACTAGCGGGACGTCCTACGAGCAGTACTTC. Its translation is CASSSGQRTSGTSYEQYF.

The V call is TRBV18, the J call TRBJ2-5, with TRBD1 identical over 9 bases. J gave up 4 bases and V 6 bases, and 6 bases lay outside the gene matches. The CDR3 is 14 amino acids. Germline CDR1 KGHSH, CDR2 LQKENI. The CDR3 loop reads CASSPGQGTETQYF. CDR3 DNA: TGTGCCAGCTCCCCAGGACAGGGGACAGAGACCCAGTACTTC.

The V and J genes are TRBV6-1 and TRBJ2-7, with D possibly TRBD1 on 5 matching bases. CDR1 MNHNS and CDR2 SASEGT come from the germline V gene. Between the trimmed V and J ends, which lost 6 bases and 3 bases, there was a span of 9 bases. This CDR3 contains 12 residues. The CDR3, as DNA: TGTGCCAGCAGAGGGGCCTTCTACGAGCAGTACTTC. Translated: CASRGAFYEQYF.

The CDR3 DNA is TGTGCCAGTAGTCCCACGACAGGGGCGGCGAACACTGAAGCTTTCTTT. Its protein is CASSPTTGAANTEAFF. The rearrangement uses TRBV19 and TRBJ1-1; 8 nucleotides match TRBD1. Germline loops: CDR1 LNHDA, CDR2 SQIVND (reference sequence). J lost 1 base, V lost 5 bases, and 9 bases had no gene match. This CDR3 region has 16 residues.

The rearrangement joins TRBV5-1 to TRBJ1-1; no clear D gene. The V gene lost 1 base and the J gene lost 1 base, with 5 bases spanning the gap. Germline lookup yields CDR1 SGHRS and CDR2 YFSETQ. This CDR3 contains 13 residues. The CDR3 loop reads CASSLKANTEAFF. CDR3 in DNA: TGCGCCAGCAGCTTGAAGGCGAACACTGAAGCTTTCTTT. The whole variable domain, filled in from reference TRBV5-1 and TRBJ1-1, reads KAGVTQTPRYLIKTRGQQVTLSCSPISGHRSVSWYQQTPGQGLQFLFEYFSETQRNKGNFPGRFSGRQFSNSRSEMNVSTLELGDSALYLCASSLKANTEAFFGQGTRLTVV.

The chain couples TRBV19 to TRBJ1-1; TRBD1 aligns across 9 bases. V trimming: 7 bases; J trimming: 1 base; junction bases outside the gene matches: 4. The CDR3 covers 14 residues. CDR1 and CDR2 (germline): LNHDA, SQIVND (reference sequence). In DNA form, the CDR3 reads TGTGCCAGTACCTCGACAGGGGGGAACACTGAAGCTTTCTTT. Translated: CASTSTGGNTEAFF.

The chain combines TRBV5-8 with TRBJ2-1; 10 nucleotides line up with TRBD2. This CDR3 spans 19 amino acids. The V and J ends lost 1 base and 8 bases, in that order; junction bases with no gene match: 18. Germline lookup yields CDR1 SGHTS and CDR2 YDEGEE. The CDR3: CASSLKGGRASGRLDEQFF. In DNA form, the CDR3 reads TGTGCCAGCAGCTTGAAAGGGGGGCGGGCTAGCGGGAGATTGGATGAGCAGTTCTTC.

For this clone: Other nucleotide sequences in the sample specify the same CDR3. Here the CDR3 reads CASSYWDRQETQYF. The CDR3 DNA is TGTGCCAGCAGTTACTGGGACAGACAAGAGACCCAGTACTTC. The V call is TRBV6-5, the J call TRBJ2-5, with 7 bases identical to TRBD1. The germline V gene has CDR1 MNHEY and CDR2 SVGAGI. The CDR3 is made up of 14 amino acids. The V segment lost 1 base and the J segment 2 bases; nucleotides outside the gene matches: 1.

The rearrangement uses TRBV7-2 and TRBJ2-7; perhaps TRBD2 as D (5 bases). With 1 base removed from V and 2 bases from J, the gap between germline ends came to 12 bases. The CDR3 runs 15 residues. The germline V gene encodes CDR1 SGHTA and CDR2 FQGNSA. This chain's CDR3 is CASSLGQEVTYEQYF. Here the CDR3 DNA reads TGTGCCAGCAGCTTAGGGCAGGAGGTTACCTACGAGCAGTACTTC.

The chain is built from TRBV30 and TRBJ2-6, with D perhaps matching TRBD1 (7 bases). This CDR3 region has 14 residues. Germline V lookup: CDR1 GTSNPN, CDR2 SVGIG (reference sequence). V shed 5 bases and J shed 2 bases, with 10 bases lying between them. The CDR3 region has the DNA TGTGCCTGGGGAGGGGGCGCTGGGGCCAACGTCCTGACTTTC. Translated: CAWGGGAGANVLTF.